The present T cell receptor beta chain was sequenced within a study of glioma-infiltrating T cells. Details on this clonotype: Its antigen is still unknown.

Study-wide results and limits: Non-neoplastic patients had below-expected tissue-blood divergence, while all gliomas exceeded expectation. Very few CDR3 sequences were shared between tissue and blood.

Using RNA template, CDR3s of TCR alpha and beta were amplified with iRepertoire arm-PCR. One-step reverse transcription and amplification started from about 100-400 ng of tissue mRNA or PBMC total RNA. TCRdb recomputed calls from the multiplex PCR reads with MiXCR, one row per CDR3 protein. The profile covers 150,000 or so distinct CDR3 sequences, with about 39% appearing a single time and around 18% taken by the ten largest. The CDR3 loop spans 15 amino acids. V dropped 1 base and J dropped 3; count of bases not matched to a gene: 2. Germline lookup yields CDR1 MNHNY and CDR2 SVGAGI (reference sequence).

The TCR sequence derives from a human donor with low-grade glioma or glioblastoma, undergoing nonglioma brain surgery, or in good health (not recorded which). The rearrangement uses TRBV6-6 and TRBJ2-7, with 11 bases aligning to TRBD2. Sequenced sample: glioma tissue, nonneoplastic brain tissue, or PBMCs (not recorded which). The CDR3 DNA follows: TGTGCCAGCAGTTACTATGGGACTAGCGGCTACGAGCAGTACTTC. It encodes CASSYYGTSGYEQYF.